This TCR beta chain appears in the sequencing data of a study of T cells in Graves' hyperthyroidism and ophthalmopathy. Regarding the study as a whole: Ophthalmopathy cases were set apart from stable hyperthyroidism by a 13 V-J model.

Trimming left V 2 bases short and J 8 bases short, with 17 bases between. The CDR3 loop spans 14 amino acids. CDR1 is SGHRS and CDR2 is YFSETQ in the germline V gene. Of note for this clonotype: Its antigen is still unknown.

The TCR beta CDR3 regions underwent amplification using RNA transcripts as the source. Initially, a first-round RT-PCR of the TCR CDR3 employed the HTBI primer set. Using its own MiXCR run on the multiplex PCR reads, TCRdb lists one record per CDR3 protein. Here the sample spans fewer than 30,000 distinct CDR3 sequences, 45% to 55% being singletons. Sequenced material: blood. The source is a middle-aged woman with Graves' hyperthyroidism that later progressed to Graves' ophthalmopathy. J is TRBJ2-7 and V is TRBV5-1; D perhaps matches TRBD1 (6 bases). CDR3 amino acids: CASSFEGDQPQQYF. CDR3 in DNA: TGCGCCAGCAGCTTCGAGGGGGATCAGCCCCAGCAGTACTTC.